This T cell receptor (beta chain) derives from a study of T cell repertoires in aging, cancer and after chemotherapy. Overall study context: Donors were grouped into six age bands spanning 30 or younger through 70 or older. Clear clonal overlap appeared across healthy donor samples taken over several months to years.

A mixed TRB-A/B primer pool amplified rearranged TRB by multiplex touch-down PCR. Each CDR3 protein is one row after TCRdb ran MiXCR on the multiplex PCR reads. The sample consists of over 8,500 distinct CDR3 sequences, less than 30% of them appearing once. For this clonotype: Its antigen is still unknown.

This CDR3 is 15 amino acids long. Per the germline V gene, CDR1 is MDHEN and CDR2 is SYDVKM. With 8 bases clipped from V and 6 bases from J, the junction kept 14 bases outside the gene matches. Amplification of TCR beta used genomic DNA extracted from peripheral blood. General study points: Healthy donors lost TCR diversity with age mainly through richness, cancer patients through richness and evenness.

The gene calls are TRBV28 and TRBJ1-1, with TRBD1 matching over 8 bases. The sequencing input was blood. The clonotype was recovered from a human donor in good health. The DNA for the CDR3 is TGTGCCAGCCGCCCCACCCAGGGGGCGCTTTCTGAAGCTTTCTTT. Residues: CASRPTQGALSEAFF.